Listed below are T cell receptor beta chains from one sample, sequenced in a study of T cell changes during pregnancy in multiple sclerosis. Some clones are missing from TCRdb's copy, which holds only in-frame ones; the method was immunoSEQ multiplex PCR. The sample yields more than 65,000 clones, 75% to 90% seen once. Sequenced material: peripheral blood, taken after pregnancy. Receptors were obtained from a female donor in good health, enrolled as a control in a pregnancy study. Each CDR3 is given with its conserved first and last residue. A D gene is named only where the DNA matches it firmly. The size of a clone is reported for some rows only, either as once, few or many, or as a class for expanded clones.

size	length	J	V	D	CDR3	DNA
NA	13	TRBJ2-5	TRBV6-5	NA	CASTWGVGETQYF	TGTGCCAGCACCTGGGGGGTTGGAGAGACCCAGTACTTC
NA	15	TRBJ1-1	TRBV5-1	NA	CASSLEGGLSTEAFF	TGCGCCAGCAGCTTGGAGGGGGGGCTAAGCACTGAAGCTTTCTTT
NA	15	TRBJ2-7	TRBV7-2	NA	CASSFPGLRSYEQYF	TGTGCCAGCAGCTTTCCGGGGTTAAGGTCCTACGAGCAGTACTTC
NA	15	TRBJ1-1	TRBV5-4	TRBD1	CASSLRYRGDTEAFF	TGTGCCAGCAGCTTAAGGTACAGGGGGGACACTGAAGCTTTCTTT
NA	14	TRBJ2-5	TRBV7-2	NA	CASSLVVNKETQYF	TGTGCCAGCAGCTTAGTGGTCAACAAAGAGACCCAGTACTTC
NA	14	TRBJ1-5	TRBV5-6	NA	CASSALREDQPQHF	TGTGCCAGCAGCGCACTCAGGGAGGATCAGCCCCAGCATTTT
NA	14	TRBJ2-2	TRBV29-1	NA	CSAQQVAVTGELFF	TGCAGCGCACAACAGGTGGCGGTCACCGGGGAGCTGTTTTTT
NA	16	TRBJ2-5	TRBV6-1	TRBD2	CASSESLAGSGETQYF	TGTGCCAGCAGTGAGAGCCTAGCGGGGTCGGGAGAGACCCAGTACTTC
NA	15	TRBJ1-5	TRBV18	NA	CASSPPNGGGQPQHF	TGTGCCAGCTCACCACCCAATGGGGGCGGTCAGCCCCAGCATTTT
NA	15	TRBJ2-5	TRBV2	NA	CASSEGLMGGETQYF	TGTGCCAGCAGTGAAGGTCTGATGGGGGGAGAGACCCAGTACTTC
NA	13	TRBJ1-1	TRBV2	NA	CASSEDRNTEAFF	TGTGCCAGCAGTGAGGACAGGAACACTGAAGCTTTCTTT
NA	17	TRBJ2-3	TRBV7-7	TRBD2	CASSHTSQREYADTQYF	TGTGCCAGCAGCCACACCAGCCAGCGGGAGTACGCAGATACGCAGTATTTT
NA	13	TRBJ2-3	TRBV30	TRBD2	CAASAGGLDTQYF	TGTGCCGCATCGGCGGGGGGCTTAGATACGCAGTATTTT
NA	16	TRBJ2-1	TRBV6-5	TRBD1	CASSLPGQGANNEQFF	TGTGCCAGCAGTTTACCGGGACAGGGGGCCAACAATGAGCAGTTCTTC
NA	15	TRBJ2-1	TRBV13	TRBD2	CASSFSGRGYNEQFF	TGTGCCAGCAGCTTCAGCGGGAGGGGCTACAATGAGCAGTTCTTC
once	13	TRBJ2-1	TRBV7-9	TRBD2	CASSPGGAGEQFF	TGTGCCAGCAGCCCCGGGGGGGCGGGTGAGCAGTTCTTC
NA	12	TRBJ2-1	TRBV2	NA	CASSVQLGEQFF	TGTGCCAGCAGTGTACAGCTGGGTGAGCAGTTCTTC
NA	12	TRBJ1-3	TRBV30	TRBD1	CAAGTGGNTIYF	TGTGCCGCAGGGACAGGAGGAAACACCATATATTTT
NA	15	TRBJ2-7	TRBV5-1	NA	CASSWGGRNAYEQYF	TGCGCCAGCAGCTGGGGGGGGCGGAATGCGTACGAGCAGTACTTC
NA	18	TRBJ1-1	TRBV12-2	NA	CASRTPRDRGDRDTEAFF	TGTGCAAGTCGAACTCCCCGGGACAGGGGGGATCGTGACACTGAAGCTTTCTTT
few	15	TRBJ1-5	TRBV30	TRBD1	CAWSTGAGGNQPQHF	TGTGCCTGGAGCACAGGAGCAGGGGGTAATCAGCCCCAGCATTTT
NA	12	TRBJ1-2	TRBV19	NA	CASTPSGGGYTF	TGTGCCAGTACCCCGAGCGGGGGTGGCTACACCTTC
many	14	TRBJ2-5	TRBV7-9	NA	CASSSGVVGETQYF	TGTGCCAGCAGTTCAGGGGTCGTCGGGGAGACCCAGTACTTC
NA	11	TRBJ2-1	TRBV30	NA	CAWSVLDEQFF	TGTGCCTGGAGTGTACTTGATGAGCAGTTCTTC
few	11	TRBJ2-7	TRBV10-1	TRBD1	CATQDGQAQYF	TGCGCCACACAAGACGGACAGGCTCAGTACTTC
NA	16	TRBJ2-6	TRBV5-1	TRBD1	CASGQGPSSGANVLTF	TGCGCCAGCGGACAGGGGCCGAGCTCTGGGGCCAACGTCCTGACTTTC
once	18	TRBJ1-1	TRBV9	TRBD1	CASSVAPGQGAMNTEAFF	TGTGCCAGCAGCGTAGCTCCGGGGCAGGGGGCGATGAACACTGAAGCTTTCTTT
NA	18	TRBJ2-5	TRBV18	TRBD2	CASSTRGLAGGVQETQYF	TGTGCCAGCTCAACTCGAGGACTAGCGGGAGGCGTCCAAGAGACCCAGTACTTC
NA	15	TRBJ2-3	TRBV6-5	TRBD1	CASSSGTGQSDTQYF	TGTGCCAGCAGTTCCGGGACAGGACAATCAGATACGCAGTATTTT
NA	16	TRBJ2-3	TRBV30	TRBD2	CAWTRDSGGALDTQYF	TGTGCCTGGACGAGGGATAGCGGGGGGGCGTTAGATACGCAGTATTTT
NA	15	TRBJ2-1	TRBV7-8	NA	CASSLGGSGYNEQFF	TGTGCCAGCAGCTTAGGGGGCTCGGGCTACAATGAGCAGTTCTTC
few	13	TRBJ1-4	TRBV7-6	NA	CASSFRSGEKLFF	TGTGCCAGCAGCTTTAGGTCGGGTGAAAAACTGTTTTTT
NA	15	TRBJ1-4	TRBV19	TRBD1	CASSLDRGINEKLFF	TGTGCCAGTAGTTTGGACAGGGGGATTAATGAAAAACTGTTTTTT
NA	16	TRBJ2-3	TRBV5-1	TRBD2	CASSLGTSGRGDTQYF	TGCGCCAGCAGCCTCGGGACTAGCGGGAGGGGGGATACGCAGTATTTT
NA	13	TRBJ2-7	TRBV14	TRBD2	CASSQLAGSEQYF	TGTGCCAGCAGCCAACTAGCGGGATCCGAGCAGTACTTC
NA	17	TRBJ2-5	TRBV7-2	TRBD1	CASSLRSPGGAPGTQYF	TGTGCCAGCAGCTTACGGTCCCCAGGGGGCGCCCCCGGAACCCAGTACTTC